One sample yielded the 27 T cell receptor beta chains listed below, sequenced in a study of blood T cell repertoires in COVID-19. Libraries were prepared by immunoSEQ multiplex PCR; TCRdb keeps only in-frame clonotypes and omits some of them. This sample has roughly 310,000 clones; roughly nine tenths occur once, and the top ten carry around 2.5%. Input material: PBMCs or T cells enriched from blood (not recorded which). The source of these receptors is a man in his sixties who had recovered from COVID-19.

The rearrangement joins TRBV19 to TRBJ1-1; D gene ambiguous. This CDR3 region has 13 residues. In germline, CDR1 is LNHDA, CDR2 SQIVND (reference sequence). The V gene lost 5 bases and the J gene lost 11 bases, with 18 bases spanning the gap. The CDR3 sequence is CASSPRRTLKAFF. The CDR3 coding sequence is TGTGCCAGTAGTCCCAGACGGACTTTGAAGGCTTTCTTT.

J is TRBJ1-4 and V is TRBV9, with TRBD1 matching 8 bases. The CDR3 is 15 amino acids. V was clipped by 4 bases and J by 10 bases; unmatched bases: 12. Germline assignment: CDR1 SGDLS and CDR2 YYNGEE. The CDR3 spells CASSREGQGPAKLFF. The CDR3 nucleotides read TGTGCCAGCAGCCGGGAAGGACAGGGCCCGGCAAAACTGTTTTTT.

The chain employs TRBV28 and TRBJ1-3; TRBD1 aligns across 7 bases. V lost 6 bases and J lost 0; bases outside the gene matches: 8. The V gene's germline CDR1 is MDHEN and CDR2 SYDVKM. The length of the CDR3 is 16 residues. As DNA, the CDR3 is TGTGCCAGCAGCGGAGACAGGGCCAGCTCTGGAAACACCATATATTTT. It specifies CASSGDRASSGNTIYF.

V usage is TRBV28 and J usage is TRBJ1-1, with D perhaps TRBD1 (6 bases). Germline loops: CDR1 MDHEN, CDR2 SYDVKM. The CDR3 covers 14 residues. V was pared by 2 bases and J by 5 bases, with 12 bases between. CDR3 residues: CASSLRGGRTEAFF. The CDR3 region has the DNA TGTGCCAGCAGTTTAAGGGGGGGTCGGACTGAAGCTTTCTTT.

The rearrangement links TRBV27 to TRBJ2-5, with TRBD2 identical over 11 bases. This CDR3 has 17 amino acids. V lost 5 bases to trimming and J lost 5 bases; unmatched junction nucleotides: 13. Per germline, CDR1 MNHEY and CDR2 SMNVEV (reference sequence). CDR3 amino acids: CASSRRPPTSGEETQYF. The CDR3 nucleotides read TGTGCCAGCAGTAGACGGCCCCCGACTAGCGGGGAGGAGACCCAGTACTTC.

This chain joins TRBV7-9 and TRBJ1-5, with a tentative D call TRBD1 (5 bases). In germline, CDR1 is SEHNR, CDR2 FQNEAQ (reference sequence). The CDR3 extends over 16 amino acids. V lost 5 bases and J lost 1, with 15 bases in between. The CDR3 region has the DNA TGTGCCAGCAGCCCCAGTGGGGGGATCAGCAATCAGCCCCAGCATTTT. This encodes CASSPSGGISNQPQHF.

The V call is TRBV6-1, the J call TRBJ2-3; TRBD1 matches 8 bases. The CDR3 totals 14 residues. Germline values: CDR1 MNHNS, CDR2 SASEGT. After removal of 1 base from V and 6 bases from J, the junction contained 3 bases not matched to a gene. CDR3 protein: CASSEVQGADTQYF. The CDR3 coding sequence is TGTGCCAGCAGTGAAGTCCAGGGGGCGGATACGCAGTATTTT.

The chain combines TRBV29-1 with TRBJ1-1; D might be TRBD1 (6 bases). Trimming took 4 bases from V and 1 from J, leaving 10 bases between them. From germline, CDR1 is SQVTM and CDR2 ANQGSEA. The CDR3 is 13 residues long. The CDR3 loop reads CSVGKGGNTEAFF. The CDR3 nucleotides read TGCAGCGTTGGGAAAGGGGGGAACACTGAAGCTTTCTTT.

The CDR3 DNA reads TGCGCCAGCAGCCACCGCCCGAGGATGTATAGCAATCAGCCCCAGCATTTT. Its protein is CASSHRPRMYSNQPQHF. The gene calls are TRBV4-1 and TRBJ1-5; D ambiguous. Germline CDR1 reads MGHRA; CDR2 reads YSYEKL. This CDR3 has 17 residues. With 3 bases removed from V and 0 bases from J, the gap between germline ends came to 15 bases.

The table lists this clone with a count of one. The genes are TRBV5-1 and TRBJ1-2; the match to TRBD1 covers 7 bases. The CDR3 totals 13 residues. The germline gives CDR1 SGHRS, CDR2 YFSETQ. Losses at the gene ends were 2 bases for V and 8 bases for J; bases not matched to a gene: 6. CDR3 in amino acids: CASSLTGAEGYTF. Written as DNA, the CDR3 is TGCGCCAGCAGCTTAACAGGGGCGGAGGGCTACACCTTC.

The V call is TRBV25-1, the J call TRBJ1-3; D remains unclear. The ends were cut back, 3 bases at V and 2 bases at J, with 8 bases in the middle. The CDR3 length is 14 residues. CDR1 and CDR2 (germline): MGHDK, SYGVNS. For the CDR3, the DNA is TGTGCCAGCAGTGATTTGAGGGCTGGAAACACCATATATTTT. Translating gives CASSDLRAGNTIYF.

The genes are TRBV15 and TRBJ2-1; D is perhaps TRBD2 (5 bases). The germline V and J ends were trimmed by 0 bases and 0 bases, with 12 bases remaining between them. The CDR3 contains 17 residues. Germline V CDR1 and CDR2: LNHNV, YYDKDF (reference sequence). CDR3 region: CATSRDFSGSSYNEQFF. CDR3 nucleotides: TGTGCCACCAGCAGAGACTTTAGTGGGAGCTCCTACAATGAGCAGTTCTTC.

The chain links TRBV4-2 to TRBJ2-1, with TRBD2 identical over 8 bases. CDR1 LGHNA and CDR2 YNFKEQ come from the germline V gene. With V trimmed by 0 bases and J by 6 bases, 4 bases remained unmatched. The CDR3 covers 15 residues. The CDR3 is CASSQDTGGPNEQFF. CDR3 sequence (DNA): TGTGCCAGCAGCCAAGATACGGGGGGGCCCAATGAGCAGTTCTTC.

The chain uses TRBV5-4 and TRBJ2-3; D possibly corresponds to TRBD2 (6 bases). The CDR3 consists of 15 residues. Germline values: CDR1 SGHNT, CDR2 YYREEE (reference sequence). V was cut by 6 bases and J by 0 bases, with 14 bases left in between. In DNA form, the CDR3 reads TGTGCCAGCACCCGAGGAGCGGGTAGCACAGATACGCAGTATTTT. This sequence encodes CASTRGAGSTDTQYF.

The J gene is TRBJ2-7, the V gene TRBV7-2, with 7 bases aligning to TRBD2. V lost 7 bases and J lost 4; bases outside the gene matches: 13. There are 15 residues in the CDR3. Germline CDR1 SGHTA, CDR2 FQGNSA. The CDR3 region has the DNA TGTGCCAGCACCCCAGAGAGCGGGGTTCCGTACGAGCAGTACTTC. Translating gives CASTPESGVPYEQYF.

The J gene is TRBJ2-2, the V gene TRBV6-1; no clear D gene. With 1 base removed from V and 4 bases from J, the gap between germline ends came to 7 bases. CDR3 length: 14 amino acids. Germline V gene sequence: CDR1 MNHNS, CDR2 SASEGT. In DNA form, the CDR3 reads TGTGCCAGCAGTGAAGGACCGGGCACCGGGGAGCTGTTTTTT. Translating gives CASSEGPGTGELFF.

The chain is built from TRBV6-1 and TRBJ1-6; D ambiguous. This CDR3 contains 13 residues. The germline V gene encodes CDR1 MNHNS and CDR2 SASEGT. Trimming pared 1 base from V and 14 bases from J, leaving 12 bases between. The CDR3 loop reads CASSEGARSALHF. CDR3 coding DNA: TGTGCCAGCAGTGAAGGGGCCCGGTCGGCCCTCCACTTT.

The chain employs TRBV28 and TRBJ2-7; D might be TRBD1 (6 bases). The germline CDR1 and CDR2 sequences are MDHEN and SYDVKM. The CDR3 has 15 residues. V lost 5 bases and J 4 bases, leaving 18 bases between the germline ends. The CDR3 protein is CASSTQGSLVYEQYF. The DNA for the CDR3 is TGTGCCAGCAGTACACAGGGTTCTCTTGTATACGAGCAGTACTTC.

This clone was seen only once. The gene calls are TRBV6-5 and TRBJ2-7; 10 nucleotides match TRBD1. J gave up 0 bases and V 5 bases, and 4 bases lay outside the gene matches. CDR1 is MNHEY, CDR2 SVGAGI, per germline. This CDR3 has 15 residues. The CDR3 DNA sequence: TGTGCCAGCAGTCGGGGACAGGGGAGCTCCTACGAGCAGTACTTC. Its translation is CASSRGQGSSYEQYF.

The CDR3 nucleotides are TGTGCCAGCAGCCCCAGGGGCTCTGGAAACACCATATATTTT. This translates into CASSPRGSGNTIYF. J is TRBJ1-3 and V is TRBV7-9; a possible D gene is TRBD1 (6 bases). The CDR3 covers 14 residues. V was clipped by 5 bases and J by 0 bases, with 8 bases between them. In germline, CDR1 is SEHNR, CDR2 FQNEAQ (reference sequence).

DNA for the CDR3: TGTGCCAGTGCCCCACATCTTCACTACGAGCAGTACTTC. This encodes CASAPHLHYEQYF. This chain joins TRBV19 and TRBJ2-7; D gene ambiguous. V lost 8 bases, J lost 3 bases, and 14 bases lay in between. This CDR3 is built from 13 residues. Germline V lookup: CDR1 LNHDA, CDR2 SQIVND (reference sequence).

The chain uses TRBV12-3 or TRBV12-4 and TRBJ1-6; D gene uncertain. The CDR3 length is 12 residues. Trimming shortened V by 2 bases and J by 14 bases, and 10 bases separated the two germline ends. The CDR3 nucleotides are TGTGCCAGCAGTTTAAATACGGGGACCCTCCACTTT. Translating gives CASSLNTGTLHF.

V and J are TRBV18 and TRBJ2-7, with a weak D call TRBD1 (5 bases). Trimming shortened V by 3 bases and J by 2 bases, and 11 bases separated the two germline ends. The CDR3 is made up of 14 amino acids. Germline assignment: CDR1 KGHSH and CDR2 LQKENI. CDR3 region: CASSPPTETYEQYF. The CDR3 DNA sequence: TGTGCCAGCTCACCTCCGACAGAAACCTACGAGCAGTACTTC.

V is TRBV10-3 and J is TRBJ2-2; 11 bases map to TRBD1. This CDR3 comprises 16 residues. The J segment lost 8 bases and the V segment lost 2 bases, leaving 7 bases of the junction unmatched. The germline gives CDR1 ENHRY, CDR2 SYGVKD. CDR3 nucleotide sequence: TGTGCCATCAGTGAGACGGACAGGGGGCGAAAGGGGGAGCTGTTTTTT. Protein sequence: CAISETDRGRKGELFF.

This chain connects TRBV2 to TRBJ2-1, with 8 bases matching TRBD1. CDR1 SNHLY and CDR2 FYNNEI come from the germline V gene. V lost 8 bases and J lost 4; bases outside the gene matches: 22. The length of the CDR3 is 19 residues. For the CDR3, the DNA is TGTGCCAGCGAACGGTTCCCGGGACAGGCCGACAAAAAGTACAATGAGCAGTTCTTC. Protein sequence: CASERFPGQADKKYNEQFF.

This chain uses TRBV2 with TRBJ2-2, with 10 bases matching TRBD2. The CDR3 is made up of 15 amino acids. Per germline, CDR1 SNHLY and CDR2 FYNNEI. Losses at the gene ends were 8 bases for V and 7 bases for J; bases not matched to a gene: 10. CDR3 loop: CASSSSGRALGELFF. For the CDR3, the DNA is TGTGCCAGCTCCTCGAGCGGGAGGGCCCTCGGGGAGCTGTTTTTT.

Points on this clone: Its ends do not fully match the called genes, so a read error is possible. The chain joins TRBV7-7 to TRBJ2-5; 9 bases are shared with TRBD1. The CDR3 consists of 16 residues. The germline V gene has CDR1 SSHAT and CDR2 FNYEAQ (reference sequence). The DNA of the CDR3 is TGTGCTAGCAGCCCCAGGACAGGGGAACTCGGGGAGACCCAGTACTTC. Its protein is CASSPRTGELGETQYF.